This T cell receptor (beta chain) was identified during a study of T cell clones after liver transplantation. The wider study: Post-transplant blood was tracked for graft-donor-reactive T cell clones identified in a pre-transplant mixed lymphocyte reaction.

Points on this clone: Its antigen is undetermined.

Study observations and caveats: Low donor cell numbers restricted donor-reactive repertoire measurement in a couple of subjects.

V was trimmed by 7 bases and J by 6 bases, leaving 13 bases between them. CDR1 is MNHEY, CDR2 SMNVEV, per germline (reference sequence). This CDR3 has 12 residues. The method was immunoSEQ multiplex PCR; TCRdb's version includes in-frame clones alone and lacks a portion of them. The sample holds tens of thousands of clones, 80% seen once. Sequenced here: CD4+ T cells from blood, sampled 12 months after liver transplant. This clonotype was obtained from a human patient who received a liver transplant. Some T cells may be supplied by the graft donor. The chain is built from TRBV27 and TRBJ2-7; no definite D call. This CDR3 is CASNNRIGEQYF. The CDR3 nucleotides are TGTGCCAGCAACAACCGGATTGGCGAGCAGTACTTC.